The 17 T cell receptor beta chains below come from one sample, sequenced in a study of beta chain features in type 1 diabetes. Since all of the isolated RNA was reverse transcribed, expressed TCRB transcripts were what got sequenced. Profiling relied on immunoSEQ multiplex PCR, and the TCRdb table lists in-frame clones only, not all of them. Here the sample spans approximately 470,000 clones, about 32% being singletons. The sample comprised naive CD4+ T cells from blood. The receptor set was obtained from a young man in good health.

V is TRBV5-1 and J is TRBJ2-7; 7 nucleotides align to TRBD2. From germline, CDR1 is SGHRS and CDR2 YFSETQ. Losses at the gene ends were 4 bases for V and 7 bases for J; bases not matched to a gene: 8. CDR3 length: 13 residues. The CDR3 sequence: CASSAGLLGEQYF. CDR3 DNA sequence: TGCGCCAGCAGCGCGGGACTACTGGGGGAGCAGTACTTC.

The chain combines TRBV6-5 with TRBJ2-5; 15 nucleotides agree with TRBD2. Germline-derived CDR1 and CDR2 are MNHEY and SVGAGI. This CDR3 has 14 residues. Losses at the gene ends were 5 bases for V and 11 bases for J; bases not matched to a gene: 6. CDR3 in DNA: TGTGCCAGCAGTCACCGGACTAGCGGGAGGGAGCAGTACTTC. It is translated as CASSHRTSGREQYF.

This clone showed up just a few times. The rearrangement joins TRBV30 to TRBJ1-2; a weak D match, TRBD1 (6 bases). This CDR3 contains 16 residues. The V gene's germline CDR1 is GTSNPN and CDR2 SVGIG (reference sequence). Trimming took 0 bases from V and 8 from J, leaving 22 bases between them. The CDR3 sequence: CAWSVRGLGTGRGYTF. For the CDR3, the DNA is TGTGCCTGGAGTGTACGGGGGCTTGGGACCGGACGCGGCTACACCTTC. Full variable domain (rest looked up from reference TRBV30 and TRBJ1-2): SQTIHQWPATLVQPVGSPLSLECTVEGTSNPNLYWYRQAAGRGLQLLFYSVGIGQISSEVPQNLSASRPQDRQFILSSKKLLLSDSGFYLCAWSVRGLGTGRGYTFGSGTRLTVV.

The gene calls are TRBV30 and TRBJ1-2, with D perhaps matching TRBD1 (5 bases). The CDR3 has 13 amino acids. V lost 5 bases to trimming and J lost 3 bases, with 13 bases between them. CDR1 is GTSNPN, CDR2 SVGIG, per germline (reference sequence). The CDR3: CAWGSGTHYGYTF. CDR3 bases: TGTGCCTGGGGATCGGGGACCCACTATGGCTACACCTTC.

The chain is built from TRBV15 and TRBJ2-7; 7 positions agree with TRBD1. The V segment lost 0 bases and the J segment 6 bases; nucleotides outside the gene matches: 17. This CDR3 contains 18 residues. Germline CDR1 is LNHNV and CDR2 is YYDKDF (reference sequence). CDR3 residues: CATSREGRGSGRVGEQYF. The CDR3 DNA reads TGTGCCACCAGCAGAGAGGGCAGGGGGTCGGGACGAGTGGGCGAGCAGTACTTC. Variable domain in full (rest from reference TRBV15 and TRBJ2-7): DAMVIQNPRYQVTQFGKPVTLSCSQTLNHNVMYWYQQKSSQAPKLLFHYYDKDFNNEADTPDNFQSRRPNTSFCFLDIRSPGLGDTAMYLCATSREGRGSGRVGEQYFGPGTRLTVT.

The rearrangement uses TRBV28 and TRBJ2-5, with D possibly matching TRBD2 (6 bases). The CDR3 has 15 amino acids. V dropped 1 base and J dropped 5 bases, with 14 bases sitting between them. Looked up from germline, CDR1 is MDHEN and CDR2 is SYDVKM. The DNA for the CDR3 is TGTGCCAGCAGTTTATTATCTGCGGGGAGTGAGACCCAGTACTTC. As protein: CASSLLSAGSETQYF. The full variable domain, in which reference TRBV28 and TRBJ2-5 provide the parts outside the CDR3, is DVKVTQSSRYLVKRTGEKVFLECVQDMDHENMFWYRQDPGLGLRLIYFSYDVKMKEKGDIPEGYSVSREKKERFSLILESASTNQTSMYLCASSLLSAGSETQYFGPGTRLLVL.

V gene TRBV18 combines with J gene TRBJ2-7, with no clear D. Germline V gives CDR1 KGHSH, CDR2 LQKENI. V was cut by 3 bases and J by 7 bases, with 7 bases left in between. The CDR3 runs 11 residues. The CDR3 loop reads CASSPPREQYF. CDR3 DNA: TGTGCCAGCTCACCTCCAAGGGAGCAGTACTTC. Full variable domain (rest looked up from reference TRBV18 and TRBJ2-7): NAGVMQNPRHLVRRRGQEARLRCSPMKGHSHVYWYRQLPEEGLKFMVYLQKENIIDESGMPKERFSAEFPKEGPSILRIQQVVRGDSAAYFCASSPPREQYFGPGTRLTVT.

The chain joins TRBV7-2 to TRBJ2-7; D may match TRBD1 or TRBD2 (5 bases each). The CDR3 runs 15 residues. Germline CDR1 is SGHTA and CDR2 is FQGNSA. Between the trimmed V and J ends, which lost 4 bases and 2 bases, there was a span of 15 bases. The DNA of the CDR3 is TGTGCCAGCAGCTCTTGGCCCCGGGGCGCCTACGAGCAGTACTTC. Translated, it gives CASSSWPRGAYEQYF.

This sequence joins TRBV29-1 and TRBJ2-2; 10 bases fit TRBD1. This CDR3 has 14 amino acids. After removal of 7 bases from V and 2 bases from J, the junction contained 4 bases not matched to a gene. The germline CDR1 and CDR2 sequences are SQVTM and ANQGSEA. CDR3 loop: CSARQGANTGELFF. Here the CDR3 DNA reads TGCAGCGCAAGACAGGGGGCCAACACCGGGGAGCTGTTTTTT.

The V call is TRBV30, the J call TRBJ1-2; 8 bases line up with TRBD1. V trimming: 0 bases; J trimming: 4 bases; junction bases outside the gene matches: 4. Germline lookup yields CDR1 GTSNPN and CDR2 SVGIG (reference sequence). The CDR3 length is 14 residues. In DNA form, the CDR3 reads TGTGCCTGGAGTGTCCAGACAGGGGTCTATGGCTACACCTTC. Encoded protein: CAWSVQTGVYGYTF. Supplemented by reference TRBV30 and TRBJ1-2, the full variable domain reads SQTIHQWPATLVQPVGSPLSLECTVEGTSNPNLYWYRQAAGRGLQLLFYSVGIGQISSEVPQNLSASRPQDRQFILSSKKLLLSDSGFYLCAWSVQTGVYGYTFGSGTRLTVV.

This CDR3 reads CASSESGRERGPQETQYF. CDR3 nucleotide sequence: TGTGCCAGCAGTGAATCGGGACGGGAGAGGGGCCCACAAGAGACCCAGTACTTC. This chain links TRBV25-1 with TRBJ2-5; D might be TRBD2 (6 bases). This CDR3 has 18 amino acids. Trimming cost V 1 base and J 2 bases, with 20 bases left between them. CDR1 and CDR2 from the germline V gene are MGHDK and SYGVNS.

Only a few counts were recorded for this clone. This specimen includes other DNA sequences encoding the same CDR3. The chain is built from TRBV9 and TRBJ1-1; D is uncertain. Trimming shortened V by 0 bases and J by 0 bases, and 3 bases separated the two germline ends. CDR3 length equals 13 residues. Germline V gene data show CDR1 as SGDLS and CDR2 as YYNGEE. The CDR3 DNA follows: TGTGCCAGCAGCGTAGAGGTGAACACTGAAGCTTTCTTT. It yields the protein CASSVEVNTEAFF.

The chain recombines TRBV14 with TRBJ2-1, with TRBD1 matching 9 bases. V shed 5 bases and J 8 bases; nucleotides not matched to a gene: 16. CDR1 is SGHDN, CDR2 FVKESK, per germline. CDR3 length: 17 residues. CDR3 sequence (DNA): TGTGCCAGCAGCAGGGGACAGGGATCAAACATATACGATGAGCAGTTCTTC. Translated: CASSRGQGSNIYDEQFF.

In this sample, this clone turned up a few times. V is TRBV2 and J is TRBJ2-7; the match to TRBD1 covers 10 bases. CDR3 length equals 14 residues. After removal of 4 bases from V and 6 bases from J, the junction contained 6 bases not matched to a gene. Germline values: CDR1 SNHLY, CDR2 FYNNEI. The DNA of the CDR3 is TGTGCCAGCAGTGCCGGGACAGGGGATACCGAGCAGTACTTC. This codes for CASSAGTGDTEQYF.

This clone was picked up a small number of times. The chain is built from TRBV7-2 and TRBJ1-2; a weak D match, TRBD1 (6 bases). V lost 4 bases and J lost 5, with 17 bases in between. Germline V gives CDR1 SGHTA, CDR2 FQGNSA. The CDR3 extends over 15 amino acids. CDR3 amino acids: CASSSSGQRTYGYTF. The CDR3 coding sequence is TGTGCCAGCAGCTCCTCTGGACAGAGGACTTATGGCTACACCTTC.

V gene TRBV19 combines with J gene TRBJ2-3; D possibly matches TRBD1 or TRBD2 (5 bases each). The CDR3 extends over 16 amino acids. Deletions cut 5 bases from V and 0 bases from J, with 15 bases between. CDR1 and CDR2 (germline): LNHDA, SQIVND (reference sequence). The CDR3 reads CASSFTPGPSTDTQYF. DNA for the CDR3: TGTGCCAGTAGTTTTACACCGGGACCTAGCACAGATACGCAGTATTTT.

To note about this clone: The sample has other DNA sequences that encode this CDR3 too. The CDR3 coding sequence is TGCGCCAGCAGCTTCGGTACAGACCAAGAGACCCAGTACTTC. Its translation is CASSFGTDQETQYF. The chain recombines TRBV5-1 with TRBJ2-5, with no clear D. Germline V gives CDR1 SGHRS, CDR2 YFSETQ. Trimming removed 2 bases at V and 0 bases at J, with 8 bases between. The CDR3 loop spans 14 amino acids.